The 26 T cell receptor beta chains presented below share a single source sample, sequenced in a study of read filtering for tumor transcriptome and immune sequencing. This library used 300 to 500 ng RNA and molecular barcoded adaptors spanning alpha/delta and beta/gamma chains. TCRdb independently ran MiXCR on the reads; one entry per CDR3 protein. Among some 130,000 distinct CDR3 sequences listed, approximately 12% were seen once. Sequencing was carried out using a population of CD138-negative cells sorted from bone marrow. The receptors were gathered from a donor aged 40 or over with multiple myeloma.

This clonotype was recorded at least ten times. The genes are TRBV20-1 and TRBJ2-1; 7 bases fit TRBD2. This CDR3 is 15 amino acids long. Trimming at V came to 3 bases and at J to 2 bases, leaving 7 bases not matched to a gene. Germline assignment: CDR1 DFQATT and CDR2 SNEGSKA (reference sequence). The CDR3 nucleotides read TGCAGTGCTAGCCTGGGGGGAGGGGCCTACAATGAGCAGTTCTTC. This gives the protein CSASLGGGAYNEQFF.

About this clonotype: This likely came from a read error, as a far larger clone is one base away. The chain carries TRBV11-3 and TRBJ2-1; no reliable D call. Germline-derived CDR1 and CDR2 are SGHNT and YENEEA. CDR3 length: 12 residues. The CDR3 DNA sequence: TGTGCCAGCAGCTTCGGTCCTAATGAGCAGCTCTTC. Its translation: CASSFGPNEQLF.

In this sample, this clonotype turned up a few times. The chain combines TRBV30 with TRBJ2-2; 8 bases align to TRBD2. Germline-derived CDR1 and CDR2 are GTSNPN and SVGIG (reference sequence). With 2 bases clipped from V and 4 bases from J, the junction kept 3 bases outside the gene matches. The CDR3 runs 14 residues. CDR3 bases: TGTGCCTGGAGTCTGGCGGGGGGCACCGGGGAGCTGTTTTTT. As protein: CAWSLAGGTGELFF.

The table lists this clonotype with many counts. The CDR3 nucleotides read TGTGCCAGCAGCCCTACTAGGACCGGGGAGCTGTTTTTT. Amino acid sequence: CASSPTRTGELFF. The chain combines TRBV11-2 with TRBJ2-2; the D gene is possibly TRBD2 (5 bases). The CDR3 is 13 residues long. Trimming shortened V by 5 bases and J by 5 bases, and 9 bases separated the two germline ends. In germline, CDR1 is SGHAT, CDR2 FQNNGV.

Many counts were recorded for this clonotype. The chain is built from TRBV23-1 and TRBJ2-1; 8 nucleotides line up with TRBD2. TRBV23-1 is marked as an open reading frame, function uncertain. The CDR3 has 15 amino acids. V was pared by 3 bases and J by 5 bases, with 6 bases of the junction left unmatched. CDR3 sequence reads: CASSHCSGTDNEQFF. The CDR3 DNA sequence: TGCGCCAGCAGTCATTGTAGCGGGACTGACAATGAGCAGTTCTTC.

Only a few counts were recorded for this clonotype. The CDR3 region has the DNA TGTGCCAGCAGCTTGGACGGGAGCGGGGACGAGCAGTACTTC. Protein: CASSLDGSGDEQYF. This sequence joins TRBV7-9 and TRBJ2-7; 7 bases are a match to TRBD2. CDR1 and CDR2 from the germline V gene are SEHNR and FQNEAQ (reference sequence). Germline trimming cut 3 bases from V and 5 bases from J; bases unmatched to any gene: 7. The CDR3 length is 14 residues.

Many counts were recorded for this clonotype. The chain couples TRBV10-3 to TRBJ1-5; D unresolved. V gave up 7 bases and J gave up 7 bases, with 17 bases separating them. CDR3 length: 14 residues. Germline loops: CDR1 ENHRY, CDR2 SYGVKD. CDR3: CAIMEGGLGQPQHF. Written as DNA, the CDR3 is TGTGCCATCATGGAAGGCGGGTTGGGGCAGCCCCAGCATTTT.

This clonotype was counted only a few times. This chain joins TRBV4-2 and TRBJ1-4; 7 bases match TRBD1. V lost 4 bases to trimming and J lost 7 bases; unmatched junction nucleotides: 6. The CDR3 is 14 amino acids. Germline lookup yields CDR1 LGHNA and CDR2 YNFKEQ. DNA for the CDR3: TGTGCCAGCAGCCTTGACAGGGTTAGTGAAAAACTGTTTTTT. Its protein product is CASSLDRVSEKLFF.

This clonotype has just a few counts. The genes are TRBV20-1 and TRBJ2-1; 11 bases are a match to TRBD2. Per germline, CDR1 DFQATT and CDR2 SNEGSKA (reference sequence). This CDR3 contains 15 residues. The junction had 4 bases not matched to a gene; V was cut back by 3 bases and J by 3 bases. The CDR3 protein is CSASSLAGVYNEQFF. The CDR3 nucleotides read TGCAGTGCTAGCTCACTAGCGGGAGTCTACAATGAGCAGTTCTTC.

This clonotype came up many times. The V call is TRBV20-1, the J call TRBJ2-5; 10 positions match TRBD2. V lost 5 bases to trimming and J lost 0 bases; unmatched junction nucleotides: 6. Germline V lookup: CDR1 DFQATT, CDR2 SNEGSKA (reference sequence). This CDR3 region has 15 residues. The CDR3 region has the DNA TGCAGTGCTCGGACACTAGCGGGATACCAAGAGACCCAGTACTTC. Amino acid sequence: CSARTLAGYQETQYF.

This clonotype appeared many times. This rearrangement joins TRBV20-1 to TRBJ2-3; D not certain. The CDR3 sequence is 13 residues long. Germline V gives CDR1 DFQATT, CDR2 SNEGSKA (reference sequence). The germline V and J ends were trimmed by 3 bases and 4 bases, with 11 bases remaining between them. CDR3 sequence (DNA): TGCAGTGCTAGTCAGTCTCGGCCAGATACGCAGTATTTT. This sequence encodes CSASQSRPDTQYF.

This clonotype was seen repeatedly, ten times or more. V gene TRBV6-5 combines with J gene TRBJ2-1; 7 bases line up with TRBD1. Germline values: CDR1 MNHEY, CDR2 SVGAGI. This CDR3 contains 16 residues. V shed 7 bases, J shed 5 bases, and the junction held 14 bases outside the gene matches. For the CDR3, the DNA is TGTGCCAGCAATTCCTTTCCGGGACAGCTTAACAATGAGCAGTTCTTC. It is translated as CASNSFPGQLNNEQFF.

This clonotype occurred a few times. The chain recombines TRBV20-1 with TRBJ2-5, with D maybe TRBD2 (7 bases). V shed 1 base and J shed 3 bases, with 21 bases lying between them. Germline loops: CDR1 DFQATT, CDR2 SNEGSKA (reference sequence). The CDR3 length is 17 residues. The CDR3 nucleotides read TGCAGTGCTAGAGCAGAGTGGGGGCGGGGGACCGAAGAGACCCAGTACTTC. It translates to CSARAEWGRGTEETQYF.

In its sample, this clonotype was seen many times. The CDR3 coding sequence is TGTGCCAGCACCCATAAGGGGGGTCCGAGCAATCAGCCCCAGCATTTT. Protein: CASTHKGGPSNQPQHF. The rearrangement uses TRBV2 and TRBJ1-5; maybe TRBD1 (6 bases). Trimming took 7 bases from V and 1 from J, leaving 17 bases between them. CDR3 size: 16 residues. The germline V gene has CDR1 SNHLY and CDR2 FYNNEI.

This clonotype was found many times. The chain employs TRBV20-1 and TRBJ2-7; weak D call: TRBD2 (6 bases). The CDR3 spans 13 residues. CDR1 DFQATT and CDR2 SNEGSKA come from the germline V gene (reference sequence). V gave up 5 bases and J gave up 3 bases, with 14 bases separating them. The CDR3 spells CSAVRDSDYEQYF. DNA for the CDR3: TGCAGTGCTGTCCGGGACTCCGACTACGAGCAGTACTTC.

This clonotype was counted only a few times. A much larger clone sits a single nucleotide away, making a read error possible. This CDR3 is CASSHRLENTEAFF. CDR3 nucleotide sequence: TGTGCCAGCAGCCACCGGTTGGAGAACACTGAAGCTTTCTTT. This chain links TRBV6-2 or TRBV6-3 with TRBJ1-1; unclear D gene. The CDR3 runs to 14 residues. The germline V gene encodes CDR1 MNHEY and CDR2 SVGEGT. V was shortened by 6 bases and J by 1 base, with 12 bases between the two germline ends.

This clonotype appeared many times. The CDR3 protein is CASSGLAVNTGELFF. The CDR3 DNA is TGTGCCAGCAGTGGACTAGCAGTAAACACCGGGGAGCTGTTTTTT. The gene calls are TRBV7-6 and TRBJ2-2; 8 bases align to TRBD2. Germline loops: CDR1 SGHVS, CDR2 FNYEAQ. V trimming: 6 bases; J trimming: 2 bases; junction bases outside the gene matches: 5. This CDR3 contains 15 residues.

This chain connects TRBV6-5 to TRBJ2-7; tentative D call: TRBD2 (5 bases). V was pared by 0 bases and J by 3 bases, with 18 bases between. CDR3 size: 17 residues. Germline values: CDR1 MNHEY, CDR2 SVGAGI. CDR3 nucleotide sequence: TGTGCCAGCAGTTACTCGATTTGGGCACAGCGGAACTACGAGCAGTACTTC. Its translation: CASSYSIWAQRNYEQYF.

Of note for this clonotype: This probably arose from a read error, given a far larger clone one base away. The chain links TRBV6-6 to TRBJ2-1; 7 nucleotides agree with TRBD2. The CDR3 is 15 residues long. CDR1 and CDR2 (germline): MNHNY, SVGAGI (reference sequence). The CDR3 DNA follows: TGTGCCAGCGGGAGGGAGGGCCCCACCTACAATGGGCAGTTCTTC. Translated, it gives CASGREGPTYNGQFF.

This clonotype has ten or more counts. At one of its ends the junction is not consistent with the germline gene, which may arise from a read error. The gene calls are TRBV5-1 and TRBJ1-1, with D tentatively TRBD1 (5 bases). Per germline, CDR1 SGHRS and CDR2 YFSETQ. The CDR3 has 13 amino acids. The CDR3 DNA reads TGTGCCAGCAGCTTACAGGAGAACACTGAAGCTTTCTTT. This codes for CASSLQENTEAFF.

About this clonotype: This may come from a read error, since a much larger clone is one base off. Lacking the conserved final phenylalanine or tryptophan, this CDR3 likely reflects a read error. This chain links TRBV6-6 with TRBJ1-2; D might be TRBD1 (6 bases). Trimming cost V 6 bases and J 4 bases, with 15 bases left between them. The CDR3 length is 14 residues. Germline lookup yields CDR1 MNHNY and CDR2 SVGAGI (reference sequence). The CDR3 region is CASRTGGRGYGYTL. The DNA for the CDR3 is TGTGCCAGCAGAACGGGGGGGCGCGGCTATGGCTACACCCTC.

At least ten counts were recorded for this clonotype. CDR3 region: CASKGGNEQFF. The CDR3 bases are TGTGCCAGCAAGGGGGGAAATGAGCAGTTCTTC. The rearrangement uses TRBV7-9 and TRBJ2-1, with D perhaps being TRBD1 or TRBD2 (6 bases each). V was pared by 7 bases and J by 7 bases, with 8 bases between. The CDR3 loop spans 11 amino acids. Germline CDR1 SEHNR, CDR2 FQNEAQ (reference sequence).

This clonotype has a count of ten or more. The CDR3: CASSKGVLSNEQFF. The CDR3 nucleotides are TGTGCCAGCAGCAAGGGGGTGCTTTCCAATGAGCAGTTCTTC. The chain employs TRBV11-2 and TRBJ2-1, with D perhaps TRBD1 (6 bases). CDR1 and CDR2 (germline): SGHAT, FQNNGV. The length of the CDR3 is 14 residues. Trimming pared 5 bases from V and 6 bases from J, leaving 14 bases between.

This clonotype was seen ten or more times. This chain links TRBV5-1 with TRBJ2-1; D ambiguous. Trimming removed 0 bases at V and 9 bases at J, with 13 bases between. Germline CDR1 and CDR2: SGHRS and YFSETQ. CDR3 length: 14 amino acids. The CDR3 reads CASSLAIGMGEQFF. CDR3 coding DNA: TGCGCCAGCAGCTTGGCCATAGGGATGGGTGAGCAGTTCTTC.

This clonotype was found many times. CDR3 sequence reads: CASSLAGHRNTEAFF. DNA for the CDR3: TGTGCCAGTAGCCTAGCCGGACACCGGAACACTGAAGCTTTCTTT. V gene TRBV19 combines with J gene TRBJ1-1, with a weak D call TRBD1 (5 bases). The V and J ends lost 6 bases and 1 base respectively, with 15 bases between them. CDR1 LNHDA and CDR2 SQIVND come from the germline V gene (reference sequence). The CDR3 runs 15 residues.

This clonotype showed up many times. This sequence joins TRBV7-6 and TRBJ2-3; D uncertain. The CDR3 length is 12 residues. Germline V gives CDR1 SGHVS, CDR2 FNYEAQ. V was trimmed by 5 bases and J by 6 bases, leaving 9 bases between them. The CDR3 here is CASSPNGDTQYF. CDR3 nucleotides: TGTGCCAGCAGCCCTAATGGGGATACGCAGTATTTT.